A selection of T cell receptor beta chains follows, all from one sample in a study of cytomegalovirus exposure and HLA in healthy donors. Here immunoSEQ multiplex PCR was the method, and the copy in TCRdb shows in-frame clones only, minus some. This sample has 82,000 or so clones, with 95% found just once. The sequenced material came from PBMCs. The receptors were sampled from a woman under 30 in good health and CMV-seronegative. CDR3s leave out the opening cysteine and the closing phenylalanine or tryptophan. Fields, in order: J gene, clone size, CDR3 length, V gene, CDR3 protein. For some rows the clone size is stated as once, few or many, or as a class when expanded; others skip it.

TRBJ2-3,-,10,TRBV5-1,ASSSFTDTQY
TRBJ1-2,-,11,TRBV5-1,ASSAGGNAGYT
TRBJ2-1,-,12,TRBV2,ASRSGGPSNEQF
TRBJ2-5,-,16,TRBV18,ASSPILMTSGSQETQY
TRBJ1-1,-,13,TRBV12-2,ASREVPTRNTEAF
TRBJ2-5,once,14,TRBV23-1,ASSQSYFQEQETQY
TRBJ1-2,-,12,TRBV5-1,ASSYLGGGYGYT
TRBJ2-1,-,14,TRBV4-1,ASSQLPGLAYNEQF
TRBJ2-5,-,13,TRBV18,ASSRPGTSEETQY
TRBJ2-7,-,10,TRBV28,ASTNRAYEQY
TRBJ2-3,once,14,TRBV9,ASSSFIAGGTDTQY
TRBJ2-7,-,14,TRBV14,ASSRRGGTGAYEQY
TRBJ2-7,-,13,TRBV10-1,ASSESGTGSYEQY
TRBJ1-5,once,15,TRBV7-2,ASSLADREISNQPQH
TRBJ2-5,-,13,TRBV6-5,ASSRTGDFKETQY
TRBJ2-7,once,13,TRBV6-5,ASSYSGGPSYEQY
TRBJ2-3,once,12,TRBV30,AWSVSENTDTQY
TRBJ2-1,once,12,TRBV7-2,ASSGRGSYNEQF
TRBJ2-7,-,11,TRBV9,ASSDGRSYEQY
TRBJ2-1,-,11,TRBV15,ATSRVGGFEQF
TRBJ2-3,-,12,TRBV27,ASSSLQGGDTQY
TRBJ1-1,once,14,TRBV5-1,ASSLKKDSGNTEAF
TRBJ2-7,-,12,TRBV29-1,SVTPGTSYYEQY
TRBJ2-3,once,13,TRBV18,ASSPPAGGQDTQY
TRBJ2-7,-,13,TRBV13,ASSSIAGGSYEQY
TRBJ1-2,-,11,TRBV28,ASSSRTGSRYT
TRBJ2-5,-,16,TRBV5-4,ASSLRAQGGAVQETQY
TRBJ1-1,-,15,TRBV4-1,ASSNRQAKGLNTEAF
TRBJ1-1,once,12,TRBV4-1,ASSQYGLSTEAF
TRBJ1-5,few,11,TRBV6-5,ASSRSIGQPQH
TRBJ2-5,-,11,TRBV7-2,ASSLRVQETQY
TRBJ2-5,-,11,TRBV4-3,ASSQAFRETQY
TRBJ2-3,-,12,TRBV5-4,ASSSGTATDTQY